Listed here is a single T cell receptor (beta chain). The method was immunoSEQ multiplex PCR; TCRdb's version includes in-frame clones alone and lacks a portion of them. The table lists 70,000 or so clones, around 87% of them singletons, with 25% to 30% in the top ten. The CDR3 consists of 17 residues. V lost 2 bases to trimming and J lost 2 bases; unmatched junction nucleotides: 7. The V gene's germline CDR1 is SEHNR and CDR2 FQNEAQ (reference sequence). This entry comes from a study of blood T cell repertoires in COVID-19. About the study: There were acute and convalescent COVID-19 samples, and they came from the United States, Italy and Spain.

The receptor was derived from a woman of 80 years or more with active or convalescent COVID-19. V is TRBV7-9 and J is TRBJ2-2, with 8 bases aligning to TRBD1. Sequencing was performed on peripheral blood. The CDR3 reads CASSLKAGGLNTGELFF. The CDR3 nucleotides read TGTGCCAGCAGCTTAAAAGCAGGGGGCCTTAACACCGGGGAGCTGTTTTTT.